These 13 T cell receptor beta chains came from one sample sequenced in a study of early T cells in non-severe SARS-CoV-2 infection. TCRdb re-called the 5' RACE reads through MiXCR, storing one row per CDR3 protein. The data hold about 37,000 distinct CDR3 sequences, with 5.8% observed a single time. Sequenced input: whole blood. These receptors all come from an adult who was a healthcare worker with PCR-confirmed SARS-CoV-2 infection or an uninfected control (not recorded which).

This clonotype was seen at least ten times. The V gene is TRBV12-3 or TRBV12-4, the J gene TRBJ2-2; 8 bases are a match to TRBD2. The CDR3 runs 15 residues. Trimming took 3 bases from V and 6 from J; bases not matched to a gene: 6. The CDR3 DNA reads TGTGCCAGCAGTTTGAGAGCGGGAGTGGCCGGGGAGCTGTTTTTT. This sequence encodes CASSLRAGVAGELFF.

This clonotype occurred many times. The rearrangement links TRBV20-1 to TRBJ1-4; D is ambiguous. Germline V lookup: CDR1 DFQATT, CDR2 SNEGSKA (reference sequence). The CDR3 spans 13 residues. Trimming took 1 base from V and 0 from J, leaving 3 bases between them. CDR3 amino acids: CSARGATNEKLFF. DNA for the CDR3: TGCAGTGCTAGAGGTGCAACTAATGAAAAACTGTTTTTT.

This clonotype is judged medium-sized (0.01 to 0.1%). The V gene is TRBV10-2, the J gene TRBJ2-3, with D tentatively TRBD2 (7 bases). This CDR3 is built from 16 residues. Trimming shortened V by 0 bases and J by 4 bases, and 14 bases separated the two germline ends. Germline V lookup: CDR1 WSHSY, CDR2 SAAADI. CDR3 sequence: CASSESGRGGPDTQYF. CDR3 bases: TGCGCCAGCAGTGAGTCGGGCAGGGGAGGGCCAGATACGCAGTATTTT.

Many counts were recorded for this clonotype. CDR3 amino acids: CASSLGTSGSTDTQYF. In DNA form, the CDR3 reads TGCGCCAGCAGCTTAGGGACTAGCGGAAGCACAGATACGCAGTATTTT. This chain connects TRBV5-1 to TRBJ2-3; 11 positions match TRBD2. Losses at the gene ends were 2 bases for V and 0 bases for J; bases not matched to a gene: 2. This CDR3 contains 16 residues. Germline V gene data show CDR1 as SGHRS and CDR2 as YFSETQ.

About this clonotype itself: A junction end diverges from the germline sequence, so it may reflect a read error. This sequence joins TRBV4-1 and TRBJ1-5, with no clear D. CDR3 length: 15 amino acids. Germline lookup yields CDR1 MGHRA and CDR2 YSYEKL. CDR3 amino acids: CASSQDWVSNQPQFF. The CDR3 nucleotides read TGCGCCAGCAGCCAAGATTGGGTAAGCAATCAGCCCCAGTTTTTT.

Comment on this clonotype: A read error may explain this, as a much larger clone is one base away. The gene calls are TRBV7-6 and TRBJ2-5; D might be TRBD2 (6 bases). The V end was cut by 3 bases, the J end by 2 bases, with 10 bases between. Germline CDR1 reads SGHVS; CDR2 reads FNYEAQ. The CDR3 has 14 amino acids. The CDR3 spells CASSFAGLQETQYF. The CDR3 coding sequence is TGTGCCAGCAGCTTCGCGGGGCTTCAAGAGACCCAGTACTTC.

This clonotype was observed many times. The chain has TRBV4-1 and TRBJ2-1, with unresolved D. Per the germline V gene, CDR1 is MGHRA and CDR2 is YSYEKL. Between the trimmed V and J ends, which lost 3 bases and 6 bases, there was a span of 15 bases. This CDR3 contains 15 residues. The CDR3 loop reads CASSQGVSIFNEQFF. CDR3 DNA: TGCGCCAGCAGCCAGGGTGTCTCCATCTTCAATGAGCAGTTCTTC.

The chain has TRBV4-3 and TRBJ2-1; no definite D call. V lost 2 bases and J 8 bases, leaving 25 bases between the germline ends. CDR1 and CDR2 (germline): LGHNA, YSLEER. The CDR3 has 18 residues. CDR3 loop: CASSQHPVVGASGDEQFF. DNA for the CDR3: TGCGCCAGCAGCCAACACCCCGTTGTGGGTGCCTCTGGGGATGAGCAGTTCTTC.

The J gene is TRBJ2-5, the V gene TRBV9, with 10 bases fitting TRBD1. V lost 4 bases, J lost 2 bases, and 8 bases stayed unmatched. This CDR3 is built from 16 residues. CDR1 and CDR2 from the germline V gene are SGDLS and YYNGEE. CDR3 in amino acids: CASSLSWTGGQETQYF. The CDR3 DNA follows: TGTGCCAGCAGCCTTTCCTGGACAGGGGGGCAAGAGACCCAGTACTTC.

The rearrangement joins TRBV11-2 to TRBJ2-1, with TRBD1 matching 12 bases. The V gene end was trimmed by 5 bases and the J gene end by 4 bases; junction bases not matched to a gene: 3. The germline V gene encodes CDR1 SGHAT and CDR2 FQNNGV. The CDR3 totals 15 residues. The CDR3 region is CASSRDRGRYNEQFF. The CDR3 nucleotides are TGTGCCAGCAGCCGGGACAGGGGGCGATACAATGAGCAGTTCTTC.

This clonotype was seen ten or more times. The chain combines TRBV12-3 or TRBV12-4 with TRBJ1-1, with TRBD1 matching 12 bases. The CDR3 covers 17 residues. Trimming removed 1 base from V and 3 bases from J; junction bases left unmatched: 6. CDR3 amino acids: CASSLVAGTGGYTEAFF. The CDR3 DNA follows: TGTGCCAGCAGTTTAGTTGCCGGGACAGGGGGCTACACTGAAGCTTTCTTT.

Details on this clonotype: Possible read error: a much larger clone is one base away. The V gene is TRBV4-2, the J gene TRBJ2-7; D perhaps matches TRBD2 (6 bases). The CDR3 length is 14 residues. Trimming took off 4 bases at V and 5 bases at J, with 15 bases between the two ends. Germline V CDR1 and CDR2: LGHNA, YNFKEQ. This CDR3 is CASSPGRESNEQYF. CDR3 in DNA: TGTGCCAGCAGCCCAGGACGGGAGTCCAACGAGCAGTACTTC.

This clonotype was recorded at least ten times. The V and J genes are TRBV20-1 and TRBJ2-1; 14 bases fit TRBD2. The CDR3 is 20 residues long. The V gene end was trimmed by 5 bases and the J gene end by 0 bases; junction bases not matched to a gene: 15. Germline CDR1 and CDR2: DFQATT and SNEGSKA (reference sequence). CDR3 protein: CSAWSLAGTSGRFSYNEQFF. DNA of the CDR3: TGCAGTGCTTGGTCCTTAGCGGGGACTAGCGGGAGATTCTCCTACAATGAGCAGTTCTTC.